The rows below give T cell receptor beta chains drawn from one sample of a study of control samples from healthy donors and cancer patients. Clones were sequenced by immunoSEQ multiplex PCR, and TCRdb holds only the in-frame ones, with some missing. Of about 160,000 clones detected, roughly 95% appear once; the ten largest clones hold approximately 1%. Material for sequencing was blood. The origin of the receptors is a woman aged 30 to 39 in good health. The CDR3 runs from the conserved cysteine through the conserved F or W. A D gene is named only where the DNA matches it firmly. Size tells how often a clone was seen (once, few, many) or the class of an expanded clone, and some rows leave it out.

V: TRBV5-1; D: -; size: -; J: TRBJ2-3; CDR3: CASSLDLPTDTQYF; DNA: TGCGCCAGCAGCTTGGACTTGCCCACAGATACGCAGTATTTT
V: TRBV5-4; D: -; size: -; J: TRBJ2-5; CDR3: CASSLDGATYQETQYF; DNA: TGTGCCAGCAGCTTGGACGGCGCGACGTACCAAGAGACCCAGTACTTC
V: TRBV7-9; D: -; size: -; J: TRBJ1-1; CDR3: CASSPAERRAFF; DNA: TGTGCCAGCAGCCCCGCGGAAAGGAGAGCTTTCTTT
V: TRBV2; D: -; size: -; J: TRBJ1-2; CDR3: CATRAFRGYGYTF; DNA: TGTGCCACCAGGGCGTTTCGGGGCTATGGCTACACCTTC
V: TRBV27; D: -; size: -; J: TRBJ1-2; CDR3: CASSFQTGNGYTF; DNA: TGTGCCAGCAGTTTCCAAACAGGGAACGGCTACACCTTC
V: TRBV18; D: -; size: -; J: TRBJ1-4; CDR3: CASSPGEDREKLFF; DNA: TGTGCCAGCTCCCCTGGAGAGGATAGAGAAAAACTGTTTTTT
V: TRBV7-2; D: -; size: -; J: TRBJ1-5; CDR3: CASSPGGWQRNQPQHF; DNA: TGTGCCAGCAGCCCCGGGGGATGGCAACGCAATCAGCCCCAGCATTTT
V: TRBV19; D: -; size: -; J: TRBJ2-1; CDR3: CASSINWKDNEQFF; DNA: TGTGCCAGTAGTATTAACTGGAAGGACAATGAGCAGTTCTTC
V: TRBV10-3; D: -; size: -; J: TRBJ1-5; CDR3: CAISESLRIIGNQPQHF; DNA: TGTGCCATCAGTGAGTCGTTACGGATCATTGGCAATCAGCCCCAGCATTTT
V: TRBV28; D: -; size: -; J: TRBJ2-2; CDR3: CASSFYRDTGELFF; DNA: TGTGCCAGCAGTTTCTACAGGGATACCGGGGAGCTGTTTTTT
V: TRBV11-2; D: -; size: -; J: TRBJ2-7; CDR3: CASSNWGGSYEQYF; DNA: TGTGCCAGCAGCAATTGGGGAGGCTCCTACGAGCAGTACTTC
V: TRBV5-1; D: TRBD1; size: -; J: TRBJ2-7; CDR3: CASNRGTGAVEQYF; DNA: TGCGCCAGCAACCGGGGTACAGGGGCGGTTGAGCAGTACTTC
V: TRBV19; D: TRBD1; size: -; J: TRBJ1-4; CDR3: CASRDRATNEKLFF; DNA: TGTGCCAGTCGGGACAGAGCAACTAATGAAAAACTGTTTTTT
V: TRBV5-4; D: -; size: -; J: TRBJ2-7; CDR3: CASSYAGAYEQYF; DNA: TGTGCCAGCAGCTACGCAGGGGCCTACGAGCAGTACTTC
V: TRBV5-1; D: -; size: -; J: TRBJ2-1; CDR3: CASSLEVGEQFF; DNA: TGCGCCAGCAGCTTGGAGGTGGGTGAGCAGTTCTTC
V: TRBV15; D: -; size: -; J: TRBJ1-6; CDR3: CATSRVKGSSYNSPLHF; DNA: TGTGCCACCAGCCGTGTTAAGGGAAGCTCCTATAATTCACCCCTCCACTTT
V: TRBV2; D: TRBD2; size: -; J: TRBJ2-1; CDR3: CASSLGLAGELSNEQFF; DNA: TGTGCCAGCAGTCTCGGACTAGCGGGAGAATTATCCAATGAGCAGTTCTTC
V: TRBV4-1; D: -; size: -; J: TRBJ2-1; CDR3: CASSLRVDEQFF; DNA: TGCGCCAGCAGCCTCCGCGTAGATGAGCAGTTCTTC
V: TRBV28; D: -; size: -; J: TRBJ2-5; CDR3: CASSLRALQETQYF; DNA: TGTGCCAGCAGTTTACGGGCGCTCCAAGAGACCCAGTACTTC
V: TRBV2; D: TRBD2; size: -; J: TRBJ2-4; CDR3: CASSPRAGGLNIQYF; DNA: TGTGCCAGCAGTCCTAGGGCGGGGGGCTTAAACATTCAGTACTTC
V: TRBV6-6; D: -; size: -; J: TRBJ2-7; CDR3: CASSSVYEQYF; DNA: TGTGCCAGCAGTTCCGTATACGAGCAGTACTTC
V: TRBV5-1; D: -; size: -; J: TRBJ2-3; CDR3: CASSSGIGPTDTQYF; DNA: TGCGCCAGCAGCTCCGGAATAGGGCCCACAGATACGCAGTATTTT
V: TRBV6-2/TRBV6-3; D: -; size: few; J: TRBJ1-1; CDR3: CASSYSDTEAFF; DNA: TGTGCCAGCAGTTACTCGGACACTGAAGCTTTCTTT
V: TRBV11-2; D: TRBD2; size: -; J: TRBJ2-2; CDR3: CASSRTSGGNTGELFF; DNA: TGTGCCAGCAGCCGGACTAGCGGGGGGAACACCGGGGAGCTGTTTTTT
V: TRBV9; D: -; size: -; J: TRBJ2-5; CDR3: CASSVVQGGGETQYF; DNA: TGTGCCAGCAGCGTGGTGCAGGGAGGAGGGGAGACCCAGTACTTC
V: TRBV14; D: -; size: -; J: TRBJ2-1; CDR3: CASSQDLTTEQFF; DNA: TGTGCCAGCAGCCAGGACTTAACTACTGAGCAGTTCTTC
V: TRBV19; D: TRBD2; size: -; J: TRBJ2-1; CDR3: CASSIGLAGFYNEQFF; DNA: TGTGCCAGTAGTATCGGACTAGCGGGCTTTTACAATGAGCAGTTCTTC
V: TRBV5-1; D: -; size: -; J: TRBJ2-5; CDR3: CARGLRETQYF; DNA: TGCGCCAGGGGTTTGAGGGAGACCCAGTACTTC
V: TRBV28; D: -; size: once; J: TRBJ1-2; CDR3: CASRHHIIPGQGKYGYTF; DNA: TGTGCCAGCAGACACCATATAATACCGGGACAAGGGAAATATGGCTACACCTTC
V: TRBV28; D: -; size: -; J: TRBJ2-3; CDR3: CASTPDSTDTQYF; DNA: TGTGCCAGCACCCCAGATAGCACAGATACGCAGTATTTT
V: TRBV2; D: TRBD1; size: few; J: TRBJ2-4; CDR3: CASSTGVEAKNIQYF; DNA: TGTGCCAGCAGTACAGGGGTGGAAGCCAAAAACATTCAGTACTTC
V: TRBV12-3/TRBV12-4; D: TRBD1; size: -; J: TRBJ1-2; CDR3: CASSQGQGVGYTF; DNA: TGTGCCAGCAGCCAGGGACAGGGAGTGGGCTACACCTTC
V: TRBV29-1; D: TRBD1; size: -; J: TRBJ1-2; CDR3: CSVGGDSHTGGYTF; DNA: TGCAGCGTTGGGGGGGACAGTCATACGGGTGGCTACACCTTC
V: TRBV6-5; D: TRBD1; size: -; J: TRBJ2-7; CDR3: CASSYRDRVHEQYF; DNA: TGTGCCAGCAGTTACAGGGACAGGGTCCACGAGCAGTACTTC
V: TRBV6-2/TRBV6-3; D: -; size: -; J: TRBJ2-5; CDR3: CASSFQETQYF; DNA: TGTGCCAGCAGTTTCCAAGAGACCCAGTACTTC
V: TRBV27; D: TRBD2; size: -; J: TRBJ2-7; CDR3: CASSVRLAGGLTYEQYF; DNA: TGTGCCAGCAGTGTCAGACTAGCGGGGGGACTTACCTACGAGCAGTACTTC
V: TRBV6-2/TRBV6-3; D: -; size: -; J: TRBJ2-2; CDR3: CASSRRSLGTGELFF; DNA: TGTGCCAGCAGTAGACGTTCCCTGGGAACCGGGGAGCTGTTTTTT
V: TRBV6-4; D: TRBD1; size: -; J: TRBJ1-1; CDR3: CASSRDRGRGTEAFF; DNA: TGTGCCAGCAGCCGGGACAGGGGTAGGGGCACTGAAGCTTTCTTT
V: TRBV5-1; D: -; size: -; J: TRBJ2-7; CDR3: CASRWQVPYEQYF; DNA: TGCGCCAGCAGGTGGCAAGTCCCCTACGAGCAGTACTTC
V: TRBV6-5; D: -; size: -; J: TRBJ2-7; CDR3: CASSRTVQSSYEQYF; DNA: TGTGCCAGCAGTCGGACAGTCCAGAGCTCCTACGAGCAGTACTTC
V: TRBV7-8; D: -; size: -; J: TRBJ2-5; CDR3: CASSLRLGGAQETQYF; DNA: TGTGCCAGCAGCCTGAGACTAGGAGGGGCCCAAGAGACCCAGTACTTC
V: TRBV10-3; D: -; size: -; J: TRBJ2-7; CDR3: CATIEDFTWEQYF; DNA: TGTGCCACCATAGAGGACTTTACGTGGGAGCAGTACTTC
V: TRBV9; D: -; size: -; J: TRBJ2-1; CDR3: CASSLPPTNEQFF; DNA: TGTGCCAGCAGCCTACCCCCGACCAATGAGCAGTTCTTC
V: TRBV11-2; D: -; size: -; J: TRBJ1-1; CDR3: CASSLGILRTEAFF; DNA: TGTGCCAGCAGCTTAGGCATCTTAAGAACTGAAGCTTTCTTT